Presented here are 4 T cell receptor beta chains from one specimen sequenced in a study of regulatory T cells in long-lasting Graves disease. The time point was: newly diagnosed GD, antithyroid drugs for less than 3 months. Generation of the TCR library employed RNA extracted from PBMCs. Building of the TCR beta libraries involved iRepertoire HTBI primers and Arm-PCR of CDR3 regions. TCRdb re-analysed the multiplex PCR reads in MiXCR, keeping a single row per CDR3 protein. The data contain about 200,000 distinct CDR3 sequences, around 18% of them singletons. The specimen was peripheral blood mononuclear cells (PBMCs), collected at new diagnosis, from a patient treated with antithyroid drugs. The receptor set was obtained from a female donor with Graves disease.

The table lists this clonotype with a count of one. A clone one base away is much larger, so this may be a read error. V and J are TRBV6-5 and TRBJ2-4; TRBD2 might be the D (6 bases). This CDR3 has 16 amino acids. CDR1 is MNHEY, CDR2 SVGAGI, per germline. Here the CDR3 DNA reads TGTGCCAGCAGTTACTCCAGGGCACTAGCCAGAAACATTCAGTACTTC. Its protein product is CASSYSRALARNIQYF.

This clonotype has ten or more counts. The chain has TRBV5-1 and TRBJ1-3; TRBD1 is a possible D gene (6 bases). Germline assignment: CDR1 SGHRS and CDR2 YFSETQ. The CDR3 extends over 15 amino acids. The ends were cut back, 3 bases at V and 8 bases at J, with 18 bases in the middle. For the CDR3, the DNA is TGCGCCAGCAGCTCGCAACAGGGAAAAGGGGACACCATATATTTT. Its translation: CASSSQQGKGDTIYF.

This clonotype was found many times. The rearrangement links TRBV9 to TRBJ2-1; TRBD2 matches at 11 bases. This CDR3 comprises 16 residues. The junction had 11 bases not matched to a gene; V was cut back by 3 bases and J by 9 bases. Germline lookup yields CDR1 SGDLS and CDR2 YYNGEE. The CDR3 is CASSATTSGNRVEQFF. CDR3 DNA: TGTGCCAGCAGCGCCACGACTAGCGGGAATAGAGTTGAGCAGTTCTTC.

This clonotype was counted at least ten times. This chain joins TRBV12-3 or TRBV12-4 and TRBJ2-3; TRBD2 might be the D (6 bases). The CDR3 has 14 residues. Trimming left V 5 bases short and J 0 bases short, with 9 bases between. This chain's CDR3 is CASSGLASTDTQYF. CDR3 nucleotides: TGTGCCAGCAGTGGCCTAGCGAGCACAGATACGCAGTATTTT.